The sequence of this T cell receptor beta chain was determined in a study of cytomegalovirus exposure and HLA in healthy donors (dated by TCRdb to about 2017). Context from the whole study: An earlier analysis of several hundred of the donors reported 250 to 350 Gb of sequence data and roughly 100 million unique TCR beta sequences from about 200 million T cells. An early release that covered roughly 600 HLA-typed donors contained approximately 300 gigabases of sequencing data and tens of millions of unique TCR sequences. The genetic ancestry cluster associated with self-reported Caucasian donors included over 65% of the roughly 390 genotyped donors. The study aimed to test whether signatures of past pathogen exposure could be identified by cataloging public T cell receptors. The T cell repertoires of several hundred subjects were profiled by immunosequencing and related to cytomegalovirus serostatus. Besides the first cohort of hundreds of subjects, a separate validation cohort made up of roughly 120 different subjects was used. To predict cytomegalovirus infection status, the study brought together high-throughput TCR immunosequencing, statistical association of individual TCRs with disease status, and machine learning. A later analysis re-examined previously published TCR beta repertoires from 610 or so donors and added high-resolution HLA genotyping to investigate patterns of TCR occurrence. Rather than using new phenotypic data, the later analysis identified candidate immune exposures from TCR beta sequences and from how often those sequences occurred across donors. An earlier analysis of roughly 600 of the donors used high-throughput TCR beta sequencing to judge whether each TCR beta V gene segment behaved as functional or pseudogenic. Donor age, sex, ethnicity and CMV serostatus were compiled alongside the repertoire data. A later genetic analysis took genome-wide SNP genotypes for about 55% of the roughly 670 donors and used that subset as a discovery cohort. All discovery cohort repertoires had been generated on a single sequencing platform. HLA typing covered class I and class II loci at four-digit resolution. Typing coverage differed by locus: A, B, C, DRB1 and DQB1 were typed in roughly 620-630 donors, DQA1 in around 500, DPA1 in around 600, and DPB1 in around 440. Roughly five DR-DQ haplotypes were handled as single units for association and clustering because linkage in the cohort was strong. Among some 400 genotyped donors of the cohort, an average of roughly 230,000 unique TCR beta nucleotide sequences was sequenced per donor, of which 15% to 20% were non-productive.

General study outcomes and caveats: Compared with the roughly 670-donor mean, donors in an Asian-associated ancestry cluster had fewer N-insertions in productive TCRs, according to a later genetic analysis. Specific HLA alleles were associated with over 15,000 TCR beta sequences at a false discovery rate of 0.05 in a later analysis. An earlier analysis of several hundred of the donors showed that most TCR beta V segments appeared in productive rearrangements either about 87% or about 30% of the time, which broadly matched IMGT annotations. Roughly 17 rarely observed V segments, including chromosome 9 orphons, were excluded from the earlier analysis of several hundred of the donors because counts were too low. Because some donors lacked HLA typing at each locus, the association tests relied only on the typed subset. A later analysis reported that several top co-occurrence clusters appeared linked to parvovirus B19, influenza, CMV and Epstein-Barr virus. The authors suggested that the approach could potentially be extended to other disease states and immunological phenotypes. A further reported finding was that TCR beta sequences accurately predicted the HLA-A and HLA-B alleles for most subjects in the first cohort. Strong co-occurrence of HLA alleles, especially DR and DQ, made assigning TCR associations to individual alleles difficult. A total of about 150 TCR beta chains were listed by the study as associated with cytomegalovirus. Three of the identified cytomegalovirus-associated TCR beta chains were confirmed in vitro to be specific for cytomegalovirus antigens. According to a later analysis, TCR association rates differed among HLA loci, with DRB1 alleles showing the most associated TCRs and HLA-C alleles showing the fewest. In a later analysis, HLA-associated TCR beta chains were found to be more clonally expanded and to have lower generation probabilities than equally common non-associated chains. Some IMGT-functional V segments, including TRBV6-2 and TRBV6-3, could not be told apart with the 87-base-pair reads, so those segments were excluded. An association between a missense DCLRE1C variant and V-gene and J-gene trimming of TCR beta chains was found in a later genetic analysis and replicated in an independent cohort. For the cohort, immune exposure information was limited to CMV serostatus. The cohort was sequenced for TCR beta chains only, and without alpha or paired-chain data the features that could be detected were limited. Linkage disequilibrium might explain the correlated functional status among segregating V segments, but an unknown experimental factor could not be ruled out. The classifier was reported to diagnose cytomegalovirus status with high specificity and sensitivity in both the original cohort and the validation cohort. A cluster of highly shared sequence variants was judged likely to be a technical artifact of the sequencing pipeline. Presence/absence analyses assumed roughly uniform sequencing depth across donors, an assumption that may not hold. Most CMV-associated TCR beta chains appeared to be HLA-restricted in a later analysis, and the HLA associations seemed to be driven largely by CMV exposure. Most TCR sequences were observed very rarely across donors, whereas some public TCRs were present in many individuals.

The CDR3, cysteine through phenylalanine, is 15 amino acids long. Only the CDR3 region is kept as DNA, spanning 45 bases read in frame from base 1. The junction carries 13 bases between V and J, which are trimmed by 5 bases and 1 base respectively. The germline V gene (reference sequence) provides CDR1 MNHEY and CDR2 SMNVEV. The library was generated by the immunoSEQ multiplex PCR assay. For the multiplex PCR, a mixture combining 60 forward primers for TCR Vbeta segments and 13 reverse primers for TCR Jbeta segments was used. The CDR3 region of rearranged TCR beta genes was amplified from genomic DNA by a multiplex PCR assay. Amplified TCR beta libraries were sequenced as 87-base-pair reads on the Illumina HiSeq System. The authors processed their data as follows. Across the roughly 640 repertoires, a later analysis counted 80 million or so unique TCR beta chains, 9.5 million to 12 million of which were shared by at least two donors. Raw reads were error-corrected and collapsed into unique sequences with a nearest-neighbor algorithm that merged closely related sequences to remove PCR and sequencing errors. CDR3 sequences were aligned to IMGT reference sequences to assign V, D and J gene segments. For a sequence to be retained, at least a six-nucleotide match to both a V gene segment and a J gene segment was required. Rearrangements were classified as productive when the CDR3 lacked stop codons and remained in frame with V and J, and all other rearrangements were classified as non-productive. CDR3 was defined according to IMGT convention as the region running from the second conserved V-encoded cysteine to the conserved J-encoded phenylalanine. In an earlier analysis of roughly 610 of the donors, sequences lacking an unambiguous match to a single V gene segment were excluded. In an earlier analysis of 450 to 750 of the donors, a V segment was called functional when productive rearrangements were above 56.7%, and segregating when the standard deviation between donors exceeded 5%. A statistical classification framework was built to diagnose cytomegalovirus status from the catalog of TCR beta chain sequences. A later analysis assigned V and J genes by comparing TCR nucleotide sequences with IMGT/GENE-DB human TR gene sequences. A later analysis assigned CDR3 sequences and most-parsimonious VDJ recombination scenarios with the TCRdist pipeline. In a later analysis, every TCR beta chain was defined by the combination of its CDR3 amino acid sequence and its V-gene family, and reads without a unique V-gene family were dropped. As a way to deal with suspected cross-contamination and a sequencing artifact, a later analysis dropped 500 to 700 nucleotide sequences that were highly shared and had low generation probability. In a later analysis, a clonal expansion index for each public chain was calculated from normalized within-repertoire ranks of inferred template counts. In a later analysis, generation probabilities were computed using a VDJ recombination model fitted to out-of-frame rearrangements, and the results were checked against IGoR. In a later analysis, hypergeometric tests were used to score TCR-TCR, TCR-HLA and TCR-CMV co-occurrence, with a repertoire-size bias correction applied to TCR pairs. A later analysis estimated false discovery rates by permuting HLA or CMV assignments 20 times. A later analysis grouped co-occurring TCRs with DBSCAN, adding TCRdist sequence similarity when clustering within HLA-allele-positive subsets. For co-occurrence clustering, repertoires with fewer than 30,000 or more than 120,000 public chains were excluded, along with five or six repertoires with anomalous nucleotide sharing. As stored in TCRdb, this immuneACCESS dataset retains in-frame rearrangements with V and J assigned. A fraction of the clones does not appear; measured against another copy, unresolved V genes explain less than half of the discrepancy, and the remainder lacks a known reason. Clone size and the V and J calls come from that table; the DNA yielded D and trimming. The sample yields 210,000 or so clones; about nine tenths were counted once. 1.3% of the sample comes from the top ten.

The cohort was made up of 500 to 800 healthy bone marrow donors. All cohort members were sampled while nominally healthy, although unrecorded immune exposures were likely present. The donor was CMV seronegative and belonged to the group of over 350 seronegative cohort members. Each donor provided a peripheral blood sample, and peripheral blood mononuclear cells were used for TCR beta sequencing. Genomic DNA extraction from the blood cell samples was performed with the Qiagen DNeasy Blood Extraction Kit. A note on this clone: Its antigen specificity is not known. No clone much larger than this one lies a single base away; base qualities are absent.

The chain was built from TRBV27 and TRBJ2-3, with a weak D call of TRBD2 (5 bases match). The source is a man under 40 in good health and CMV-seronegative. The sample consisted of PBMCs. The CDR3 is CASSPTRVRTDTQYF. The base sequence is TGTGCCAGCAGTCCGACGCGGGTCCGCACAGATACGCAGTATTTT.